One and the same sample provided the 23 T cell receptor beta chains below, sequenced in a study of early T cells in non-severe SARS-CoV-2 infection. TCRdb processed the 5' RACE reads anew with MiXCR; each CDR3 protein has one entry. Of 10,000 to 13,000 distinct CDR3 sequences in the sample, 4% to 5.5% were seen once. The sequenced sample consisted of whole blood. These receptors originate from an adult who was a healthcare worker with PCR-confirmed SARS-CoV-2 infection or an uninfected control (not recorded which).

This clonotype was detected many times. The gene calls are TRBV7-2 and TRBJ2-3; weak D call: TRBD1 (6 bases). Germline assignment: CDR1 SGHTA and CDR2 FQGNSA. The CDR3 totals 14 residues. Trimming removed 2 bases from V and 2 bases from J, with 8 bases in between. For the CDR3, the DNA is TGTGCCAGCAGCTTACGACAGGACACAGATACGCAGTATTTT. This codes for CASSLRQDTDTQYF. The whole variable domain, filled in from reference TRBV7-2 and TRBJ2-3, reads GAGVSQSPSNKVTEKGKDVELRCDPISGHTALYWYRQSLGQGLEFLIYFQGNSAPDKSGLPSDRFSAERTGGSVSTLTIQRTQQEDSAVYLCASSLRQDTDTQYFGPGTRLTVL.

The table lists this clonotype with many counts. This chain uses TRBV29-1 with TRBJ1-2, with D possibly matching TRBD1 (6 bases). V lost 6 bases and J lost 2, with 28 bases in between. In germline, CDR1 is SQVTM, CDR2 ANQGSEA. There are 18 residues in the CDR3. The CDR3 DNA reads as TGCAGCGTGCCCCAGCGCACAGGGACCGACCAGTTAAACTATGGCTACACCTTC. It is translated as CSVPQRTGTDQLNYGYTF.

This clonotype appeared a few times. The rearrangement uses TRBV6-6 and TRBJ1-5; TRBD1 is a possible D gene (5 bases). The CDR3 is 14 residues long. The V end lost 6 bases, the J end lost 3 bases, and 12 bases lay between the germline ends. Germline CDR1 reads MNHNY; CDR2 reads SVGAGI (reference sequence). CDR3 DNA sequence: TGTGCCAGCAGGCCAGGGTCAAACAATCAGCCCCAGCATTTT. Its protein product is CASRPGSNNQPQHF.

This clonotype was detected a few times. The chain recombines TRBV6-4 with TRBJ2-2; a weak D match, TRBD1 (6 bases). Trimming took 6 bases from V and 3 from J, leaving 11 bases between them. CDR1 and CDR2 from the germline V gene are MRHNA and SNTAGT. This CDR3 is 14 amino acids long. The CDR3 spells CASRKQGYTGELFF. CDR3 coding DNA: TGTGCCAGCAGAAAACAGGGCTACACCGGGGAGCTGTTTTTT.

This clonotype was recorded at least ten times. The rearrangement joins TRBV20-1 to TRBJ2-3; 7 nucleotides agree with TRBD1. Germline lookup yields CDR1 DFQATT and CDR2 SNEGSKA (reference sequence). Trimming cost V 3 bases and J 4 bases; bases outside gene matches: 7. The CDR3 has 14 residues. The CDR3, as DNA: TGCAGTGCTAGTAGTCAGGGGGTCGCAGATACGCAGTATTTT. Translated, it gives CSASSQGVADTQYF.

This clonotype is labeled medium-sized. The chain has TRBV6-1 and TRBJ1-1; D is unclear. Trimming took 6 bases from V and 3 from J, leaving 11 bases between them. The CDR3 sequence is 13 residues long. Germline CDR1 MNHNS, CDR2 SASEGT. The CDR3 nucleotides read TGTGCCAGCAGCCGATACCGGGACACTGAAGCTTTCTTT. This codes for CASSRYRDTEAFF.

This clonotype was detected a few times. The chain links TRBV18 to TRBJ2-1; a possible D gene is TRBD1 (5 bases). Deletions cut 3 bases from V and 4 bases from J, with 7 bases between. This CDR3 has 13 residues. Germline V gene data show CDR1 as KGHSH and CDR2 as LQKENI. Here the CDR3 DNA reads TGTGCCAGCTCACCGACAGCTTACAATGAGCAGTTCTTC. Amino acid sequence: CASSPTAYNEQFF. The whole variable domain, remainder taken from reference TRBV18 and TRBJ2-1, is NAGVMQNPRHLVRRRGQEARLRCSPMKGHSHVYWYRQLPEEGLKFMVYLQKENIIDESGMPKERFSAEFPKEGPSILRIQQVVRGDSAAYFCASSPTAYNEQFFGPGTRLTVL.

This clonotype showed up many times. The chain has TRBV6-1 and TRBJ2-1; either TRBD1 or TRBD2 may fit D (5 bases each). The CDR3 is 13 residues long. The germline V gene encodes CDR1 MNHNS and CDR2 SASEGT. The germline V and J ends were trimmed by 8 bases and 10 bases, with 18 bases remaining between them. The CDR3 region has the DNA TGTGCCAGCGGTGGAATGAGGGGTCCGGAGCAGTTCTTC. Amino acid sequence: CASGGMRGPEQFF.

This clonotype was recorded many times. This chain links TRBV7-2 with TRBJ2-1; 7 bases align to TRBD1. From germline, CDR1 is SGHTA and CDR2 FQGNSA. V gave up 1 base and J gave up 8 bases; unmatched junction bases: 5. The CDR3 length is 14 residues. CDR3 in amino acids: CASSLGRQGHEQFF. The CDR3 DNA is TGTGCCAGCAGCTTAGGGAGACAGGGACATGAGCAGTTCTTC.

This clonotype is labeled medium-sized. This chain connects TRBV5-1 to TRBJ2-7; no definite D call. CDR1 SGHRS and CDR2 YFSETQ come from the germline V gene. V lost 4 bases to trimming and J lost 0 bases, with 11 bases between them. This CDR3 contains 14 residues. DNA for the CDR3: TGCGCCAGCAGCACGGATGCGAGCTCCTACGAGCAGTACTTC. Its translation: CASSTDASSYEQYF.

This clonotype appeared many times. The chain recombines TRBV20-1 with TRBJ2-1; a weak D match, TRBD1 (6 bases). Germline V gives CDR1 DFQATT, CDR2 SNEGSKA (reference sequence). V was pared by 7 bases and J by 0 bases, with 16 bases between. This CDR3 has 15 amino acids. CDR3: CSVSRTVSSYNEQFF. The CDR3 DNA is TGCAGTGTGTCGAGGACAGTGAGCTCCTACAATGAGCAGTTCTTC.

Relative to its sample, this clonotype is medium-sized. The chain uses TRBV7-9 and TRBJ1-1, with D uncertain. Germline-derived CDR1 and CDR2 are SEHNR and FQNEAQ (reference sequence). The CDR3 runs 14 residues. V was shortened by 1 base and J by 1 base, with 7 bases between the two germline ends. This chain's CDR3 is CASSLVEGNTEAFF. The CDR3 DNA reads TGTGCCAGCAGCTTAGTGGAGGGGAACACTGAAGCTTTCTTT.

This clonotype is medium-sized within its sample. The chain employs TRBV6-2 or TRBV6-3 and TRBJ2-3; TRBD2 aligns across 9 bases. In germline, CDR1 is MNHEY, CDR2 SVGEGT. V dropped 4 bases and J dropped 4; count of bases not matched to a gene: 6. The CDR3 runs to 15 residues. Written as DNA, the CDR3 is TGTGCCAGCAGTTCTGGTAGCGGGGGAGCAGATACGCAGTATTTT. It yields the protein CASSSGSGGADTQYF.

This clonotype is medium-sized (0.01 to 0.1%) by share. The chain combines TRBV29-1 with TRBJ2-7, with 12 bases that match TRBD1. Trimming at V came to 7 bases and at J to 7 bases, leaving 11 bases not matched to a gene. Germline V lookup: CDR1 SQVTM, CDR2 ANQGSEA. The CDR3 runs to 14 residues. CDR3 sequence reads: CSAESGTGGLEQYF. The CDR3 bases are TGCAGCGCAGAATCCGGGACAGGGGGCCTGGAGCAGTACTTC.

In its sample, this clonotype was seen a few times. The gene calls are TRBV27 and TRBJ2-1; TRBD1 is a possible D gene (5 bases). V shed 6 bases and J shed 4 bases, with 13 bases lying between them. The CDR3 is 14 amino acids. The germline gives CDR1 MNHEY, CDR2 SMNVEV (reference sequence). The CDR3 DNA is TGTGCCAGCAGGGGTTTAAAGGGGTACAATGAGCAGTTCTTC. Translating it yields CASRGLKGYNEQFF.

In its sample, this clonotype ranks as medium-sized. The chain links TRBV12-3 or TRBV12-4 to TRBJ2-1; D remains ambiguous. V gave up 4 bases and J gave up 3 bases, with 7 bases separating them. The CDR3 has 13 amino acids. The CDR3 loop is CASSSKHYNEQFF. The CDR3 DNA is TGTGCCAGCAGTTCAAAACACTACAATGAGCAGTTCTTC.

This clonotype appeared a few times. This chain links TRBV7-2 with TRBJ2-5, with a weak D call TRBD1 (6 bases). CDR1 and CDR2 from the germline V gene are SGHTA and FQGNSA. V gave up 7 bases and J gave up 2 bases, with 17 bases separating them. The CDR3 length is 15 residues. The CDR3 loop reads CASTRARGGQETQYF. As DNA, the CDR3 is TGTGCCAGCACCCGGGCCAGAGGGGGTCAAGAGACCCAGTACTTC.

The J gene is TRBJ1-2, the V gene TRBV5-1; 7 bases fit TRBD1. The CDR3 runs to 18 residues. The junction had 15 bases not matched to a gene; V was cut back by 1 base and J by 3 bases. CDR1 is SGHRS and CDR2 is YFSETQ in the germline V gene. The CDR3: CASSLIYSDRPHDYGYTF. The CDR3 region has the DNA TGCGCCAGCAGCTTGATCTATTCGGACAGGCCTCATGACTATGGCTACACCTTC.

This clonotype has at least ten counts. The chain is built from TRBV7-6 and TRBJ2-7, with D possibly matching TRBD1 (7 bases). There are 14 residues in the CDR3. V dropped 5 bases and J dropped 6 bases, with 17 bases sitting between them. The germline V gene has CDR1 SGHVS and CDR2 FNYEAQ. The CDR3 sequence: CASSPTGTVLEQYF. DNA of the CDR3: TGTGCCAGCAGCCCGACAGGGACTGTCCTCGAGCAGTACTTC.

This clonotype is medium-sized. This chain joins TRBV5-6 and TRBJ1-1; maybe TRBD1 (6 bases). The V end was cut by 2 bases, the J end by 3 bases, with 14 bases between. Germline CDR1 is SGHDT and CDR2 is YYEEEE. The CDR3 is 15 amino acids. In DNA, the CDR3 is TGTGCCAGCAGCTTAAACCTAGGGGGGTACACTGAAGCTTTCTTT. Its protein is CASSLNLGGYTEAFF.

This clonotype was found many times. The chain joins TRBV5-1 to TRBJ2-1; D is undetermined. This CDR3 contains 14 residues. V lost 0 bases and J 7 bases, leaving 11 bases between the germline ends. Germline V lookup: CDR1 SGHRS, CDR2 YFSETQ. CDR3 sequence (DNA): TGCGCCAGCAGCTTGGGAGGCCCGGTAAATGAGCAGTTCTTC. It encodes CASSLGGPVNEQFF.

This clonotype was observed many times. J is TRBJ1-5 and V is TRBV6-5; weak D call: TRBD1 (5 bases). Trimming removed 6 bases at V and 3 bases at J, with 15 bases between. Germline V CDR1 and CDR2: MNHEY, SVGAGI. The CDR3 is 15 amino acids. This CDR3 is CASRIRDALNQPQHF. CDR3 in DNA: TGTGCCAGCAGGATCCGGGACGCTCTCAATCAGCCCCAGCATTTT.

By sample fraction, this clonotype is medium-sized (0.01 to 0.1%). V and J are TRBV3-1 and TRBJ1-2; 12 nucleotides agree with TRBD1. This CDR3 has 16 residues. J was trimmed by 14 bases and V by 3 bases; bases with no gene match: 16. Looked up from germline, CDR1 is LGHDT and CDR2 is YNNKEL (reference sequence). Here the CDR3 reads CASSHRTRTGTGGNTF. The CDR3 nucleotides read TGTGCCAGCAGCCACCGGACGAGAACCGGGACAGGGGGCAATACCTTC. The full variable domain, its missing parts supplied by reference TRBV3-1 and TRBJ1-2, is DTAVSQTPKYLVTQMGNDKSIKCEQNLGHDTMYWYKQDSKKFLKIMFSYNNKELIINETVPNRFSPKSPDKAHLNLHINSLELGDSAVYFCASSHRTRTGTGGNTFGSGTRLTVV.